A single sample gave rise to the 11 T cell receptor beta chains below, sequenced in a study of early T cells in non-severe SARS-CoV-2 infection (dated by TCRdb to the early 2020s). The method behind the library was 5' RACE. The instrument given in TCRdb is NextSeq 500. TCRdb cleaned the public reads at Q25 with fastp, built clones with MiXCR and kept in-frame beta chains. Under each unique CDR3 protein, matching rows form one entry showing the most common genes and DNA. The sample table contains tens of thousands of distinct CDR3 sequences; only one count was recorded for approximately 15% of them. The ten most abundant clones make up under 6.5% of the sample. The sequencing input was whole blood. The receptors here all came from an adult who was a healthcare worker with PCR-confirmed SARS-CoV-2 infection or an uninfected control (not recorded which).

This clonotype was observed a few times. The V and J genes are TRBV20-1 and TRBJ2-3; 8 bases map to TRBD1. Germline values: CDR1 DFQATT, CDR2 SNEGSKA (reference sequence). The trim removed 3 bases at V and 2 bases at J, leaving 10 bases unmatched. The CDR3 length is 16 residues. CDR3 amino acids: CSARDWDRRNTDTQYF. Written as DNA, the CDR3 is TGCAGTGCTAGGGATTGGGACAGGAGGAACACAGATACGCAGTATTTT.

Only a few counts were recorded for this clonotype. V and J are TRBV3-1 and TRBJ2-5; perhaps TRBD2 as D (5 bases). The CDR3 is 13 residues long. Germline lookup yields CDR1 LGHDT and CDR2 YNNKEL (reference sequence). Trimming pared 7 bases from V and 10 bases from J, leaving 19 bases between. In DNA form, the CDR3 reads TGTGCCAGCACCCCCGCCCCCCCTCGGGACCAGTACTTC. Translated, it gives CASTPAPPRDQYF.

V usage is TRBV4-2 and J usage is TRBJ2-7; D call uncertain. From germline, CDR1 is LGHNA and CDR2 YNFKEQ. This CDR3 has 15 amino acids. Trimming took off 0 bases at V and 5 bases at J, with 14 bases between the two ends. CDR3 loop: CASSQDTKGTDEQYF. CDR3 nucleotide sequence: TGTGCCAGCAGCCAAGATACGAAGGGCACGGACGAGCAGTACTTC.

The chain uses TRBV7-8 and TRBJ1-2; 10 bases are a match to TRBD1. The germline CDR1 and CDR2 sequences are SGHVS and FQNEAQ. The CDR3 has 14 amino acids. The J segment lost 4 bases and the V segment lost 6 bases, leaving 5 bases of the junction unmatched. The DNA of the CDR3 is TGTGCCAGCAGGCCCGGGACAGGGGTCTATGGCTACACCTTC. It is translated as CASRPGTGVYGYTF.

The V and J genes are TRBV10-1 and TRBJ1-2; D not resolved. CDR1 is WNHNN and CDR2 is SYGVQD in the germline V gene (reference sequence). The CDR3 totals 16 residues. Trimming cost V 0 bases and J 4 bases, with 15 bases left between them. DNA for the CDR3: TGCGCCAGCAGTGAGTCAATCCTCACCGGGATCTATGGCTACACCTTC. The encoded protein is CASSESILTGIYGYTF.

The genes are TRBV12-3 or TRBV12-4 and TRBJ1-5; 8 bases are shared with TRBD1. This CDR3 has 14 amino acids. V shed 2 bases and J 4 bases; nucleotides not matched to a gene: 1. In DNA form, the CDR3 reads TGTGCCAGCAGTTTACACAGGGGGAATCAGCCCCAGCATTTT. Residues: CASSLHRGNQPQHF.

V gene TRBV11-1 combines with J gene TRBJ2-5; D perhaps matches TRBD1 (5 bases). There are 15 residues in the CDR3. V was trimmed by 2 bases and J by 2 bases, leaving 12 bases between them. From germline, CDR1 is SGHAT and CDR2 FQDESV (reference sequence). CDR3 amino acids: CASSLLSTVQETQYF. The CDR3 nucleotides are TGTGCCAGCAGCTTATTGTCGACAGTTCAAGAGACCCAGTACTTC.

The chain links TRBV5-1 to TRBJ2-2; TRBD2 matches at 11 bases. V was pared by 5 bases and J by 7 bases, with 7 bases of the junction left unmatched. Germline lookup yields CDR1 SGHRS and CDR2 YFSETQ. The CDR3 runs 15 residues. The CDR3 sequence: CASRRSGGAGGELFF. The CDR3 DNA sequence: TGCGCCAGCAGGCGTAGCGGGGGGGCCGGCGGGGAGCTGTTTTTT. Together with reference TRBV5-1 and TRBJ2-2, the CDR3 gives the full variable domain: KAGVTQTPRYLIKTRGQQVTLSCSPISGHRSVSWYQQTPGQGLQFLFEYFSETQRNKGNFPGRFSGRQFSNSRSEMNVSTLELGDSALYLCASRRSGGAGGELFFGEGSRLTVL.

This clonotype was observed a few times. V gene TRBV11-2 combines with J gene TRBJ2-7; 8 bases agree with TRBD1. The CDR3 is 15 residues long. V was pared by 4 bases and J by 2 bases, with 7 bases of the junction left unmatched. CDR1 SGHAT and CDR2 FQNNGV come from the germline V gene. For the CDR3, the DNA is TGTGCCAGCAGCTACGGACAGGGACGGGCCTACGAGCAGTACTTC. Protein product: CASSYGQGRAYEQYF.

The V gene is TRBV29-1, the J gene TRBJ2-2; either TRBD1 or TRBD2 may supply D (6 bases each). The CDR3 has 16 residues. Germline lookup yields CDR1 SQVTM and CDR2 ANQGSEA. Trimming removed 5 bases from V and 0 bases from J, with 16 bases in between. CDR3 loop: CSVRGAGRTNTGELFF. The DNA for the CDR3 is TGCAGCGTTAGGGGGGCAGGACGGACGAACACCGGGGAGCTGTTTTTT.

This clonotype appeared a few times. The CDR3 reads CASSQLGGDTQYF. As DNA, the CDR3 is TGTGCCAGCAGCCAACTGGGGGGAGATACGCAGTATTTT. The chain combines TRBV3-1 with TRBJ2-3, with D possibly being TRBD2 (6 bases). Trimming left V 2 bases short and J 5 bases short, with 8 bases between. The germline CDR1 and CDR2 sequences are LGHDT and YNNKEL (reference sequence). The CDR3 has 13 residues.